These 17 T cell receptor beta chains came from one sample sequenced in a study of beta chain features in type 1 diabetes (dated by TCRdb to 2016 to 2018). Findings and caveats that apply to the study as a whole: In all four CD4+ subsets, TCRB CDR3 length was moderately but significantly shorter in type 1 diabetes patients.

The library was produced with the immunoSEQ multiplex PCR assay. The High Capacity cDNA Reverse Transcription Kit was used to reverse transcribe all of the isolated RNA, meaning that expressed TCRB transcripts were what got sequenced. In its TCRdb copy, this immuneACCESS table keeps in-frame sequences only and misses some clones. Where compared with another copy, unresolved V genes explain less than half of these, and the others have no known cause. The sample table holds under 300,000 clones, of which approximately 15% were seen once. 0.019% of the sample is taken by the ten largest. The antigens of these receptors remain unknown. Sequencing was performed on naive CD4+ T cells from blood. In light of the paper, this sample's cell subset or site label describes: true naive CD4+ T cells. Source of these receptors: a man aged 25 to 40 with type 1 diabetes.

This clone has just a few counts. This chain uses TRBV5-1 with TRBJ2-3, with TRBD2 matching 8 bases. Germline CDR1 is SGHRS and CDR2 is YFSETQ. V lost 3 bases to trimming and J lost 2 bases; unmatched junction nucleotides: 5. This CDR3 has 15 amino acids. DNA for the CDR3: TGCGCCAGCAGCTCTCCAGCGGGAGTCACAGATACGCAGTATTTT. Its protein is CASSSPAGVTDTQYF.

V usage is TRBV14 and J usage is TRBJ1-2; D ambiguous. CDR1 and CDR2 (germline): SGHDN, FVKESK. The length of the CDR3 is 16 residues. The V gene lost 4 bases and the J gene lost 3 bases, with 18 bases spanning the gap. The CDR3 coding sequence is TGTGCCAGCAGCCGCCGGGAGCTAAGGCCCCACTATGGCTACACCTTC. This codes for CASSRRELRPHYGYTF.

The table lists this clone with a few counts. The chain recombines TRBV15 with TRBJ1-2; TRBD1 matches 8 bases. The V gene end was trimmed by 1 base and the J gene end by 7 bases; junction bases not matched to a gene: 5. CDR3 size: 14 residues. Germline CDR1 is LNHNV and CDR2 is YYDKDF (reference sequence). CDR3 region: CATSRVGTGPGYTF. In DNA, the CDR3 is TGTGCCACCAGCAGAGTGGGGACAGGTCCTGGCTACACCTTC.

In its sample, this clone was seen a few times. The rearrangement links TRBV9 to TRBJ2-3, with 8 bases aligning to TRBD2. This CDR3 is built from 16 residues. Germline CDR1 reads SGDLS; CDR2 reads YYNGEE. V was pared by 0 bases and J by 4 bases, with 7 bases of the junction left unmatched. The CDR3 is CASSVGIAGNADTQYF. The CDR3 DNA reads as TGTGCCAGCAGCGTAGGAATAGCGGGGAATGCAGATACGCAGTATTTT. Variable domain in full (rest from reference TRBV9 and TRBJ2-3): DSGVTQTPKHLITATGQRVTLRCSPRSGDLSVYWYQQSLDQGLQFLIQYYNGEERAKGNILERFSAQQFPDLHSELNLSSLELGDSALYFCASSVGIAGNADTQYFGPGTRLTVL.

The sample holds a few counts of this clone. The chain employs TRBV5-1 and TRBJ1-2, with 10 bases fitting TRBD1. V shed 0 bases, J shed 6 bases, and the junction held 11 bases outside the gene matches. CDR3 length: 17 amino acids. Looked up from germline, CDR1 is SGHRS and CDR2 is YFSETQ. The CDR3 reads CASSLAQTGGGPNGYTF. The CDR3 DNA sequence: TGCGCCAGCAGCTTGGCCCAGACAGGGGGCGGTCCGAATGGCTACACCTTC.

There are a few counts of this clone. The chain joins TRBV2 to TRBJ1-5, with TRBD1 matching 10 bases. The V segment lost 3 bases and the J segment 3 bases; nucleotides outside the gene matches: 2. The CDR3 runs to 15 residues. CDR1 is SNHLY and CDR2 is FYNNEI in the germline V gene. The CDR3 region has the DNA TGTGCCAGCAGTGAGGACAGGGGGAACAATCAGCCCCAGCATTTT. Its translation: CASSEDRGNNQPQHF.

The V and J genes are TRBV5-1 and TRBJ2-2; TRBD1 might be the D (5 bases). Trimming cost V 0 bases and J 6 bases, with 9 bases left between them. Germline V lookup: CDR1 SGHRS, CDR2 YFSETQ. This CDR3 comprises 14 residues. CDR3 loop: CASSLDRSAGELFF. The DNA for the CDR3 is TGCGCCAGCAGCTTGGACAGGAGCGCCGGGGAGCTGTTTTTT.

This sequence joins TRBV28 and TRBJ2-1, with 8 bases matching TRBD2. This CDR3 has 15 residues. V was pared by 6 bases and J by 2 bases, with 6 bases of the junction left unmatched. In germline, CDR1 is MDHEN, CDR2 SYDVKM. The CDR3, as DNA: TGTGCCAGCAGCATCACTAGCGGTGCCTACAATGAGCAGTTCTTC. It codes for CASSITSGAYNEQFF.

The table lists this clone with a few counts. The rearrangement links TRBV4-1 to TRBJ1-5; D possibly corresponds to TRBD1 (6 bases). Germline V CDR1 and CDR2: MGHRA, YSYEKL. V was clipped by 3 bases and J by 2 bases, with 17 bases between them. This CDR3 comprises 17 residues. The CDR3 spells CASSQARGALGNQPQHF. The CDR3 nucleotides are TGCGCCAGCAGCCAGGCTCGGGGGGCTCTAGGCAATCAGCCCCAGCATTTT.

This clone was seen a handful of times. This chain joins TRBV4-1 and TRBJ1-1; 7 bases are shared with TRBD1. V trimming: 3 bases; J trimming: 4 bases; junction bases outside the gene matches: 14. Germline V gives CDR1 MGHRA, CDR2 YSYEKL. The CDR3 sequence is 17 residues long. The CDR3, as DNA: TGCGCCAGCAGCCACGGTTTGTTAAGGGGGCCGCGCACTGAAGCTTTCTTT. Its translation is CASSHGLLRGPRTEAFF.

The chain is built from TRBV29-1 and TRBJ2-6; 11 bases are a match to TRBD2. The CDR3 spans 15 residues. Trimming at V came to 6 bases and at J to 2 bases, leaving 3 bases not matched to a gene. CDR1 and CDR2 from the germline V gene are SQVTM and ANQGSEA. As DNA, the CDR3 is TGCAGCGTCCCGGGACTAGCGGCTGGGGCCAACGTCCTGACTTTC. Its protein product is CSVPGLAAGANVLTF.

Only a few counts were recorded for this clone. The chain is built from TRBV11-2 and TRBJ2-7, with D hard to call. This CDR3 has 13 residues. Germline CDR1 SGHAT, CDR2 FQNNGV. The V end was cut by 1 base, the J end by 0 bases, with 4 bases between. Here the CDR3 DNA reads TGTGCCAGCAGCTTAGTAGACTCCTACGAGCAGTACTTC. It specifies CASSLVDSYEQYF. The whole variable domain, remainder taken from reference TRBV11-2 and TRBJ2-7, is EAGVAQSPRYKIIEKRQSVAFWCNPISGHATLYWYQQILGQGPKLLIQFQNNGVVDDSQLPKDRFSAERLKGVDSTLKIQPAKLEDSAVYLCASSLVDSYEQYFGPGTRLTVT.

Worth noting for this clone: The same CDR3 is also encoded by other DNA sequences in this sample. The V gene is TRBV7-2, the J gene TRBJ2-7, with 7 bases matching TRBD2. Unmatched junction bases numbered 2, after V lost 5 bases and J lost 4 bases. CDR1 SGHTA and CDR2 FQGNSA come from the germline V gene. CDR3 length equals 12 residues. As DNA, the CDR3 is TGTGCCAGCAGCCAAGCGGGGTACGAGCAGTACTTC. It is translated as CASSQAGYEQYF.

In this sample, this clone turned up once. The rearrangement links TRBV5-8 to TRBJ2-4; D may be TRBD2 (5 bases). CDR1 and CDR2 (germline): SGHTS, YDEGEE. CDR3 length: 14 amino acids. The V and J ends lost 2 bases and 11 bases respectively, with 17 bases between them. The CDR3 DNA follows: TGTGCCAGCAGCTTCAGCGACGGACTCCGGGTTCAGTACTTC. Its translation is CASSFSDGLRVQYF. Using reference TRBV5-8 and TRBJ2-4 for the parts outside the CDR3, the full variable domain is EAGVTQSPTHLIKTRGQQATLRCSPISGHTSVYWYQQALGLGLQFLLWYDEGEERNRGNFPPRFSGRQFPNYSSELNVNALELEDSALYLCASSFSDGLRVQYFGAGTRLSVL.

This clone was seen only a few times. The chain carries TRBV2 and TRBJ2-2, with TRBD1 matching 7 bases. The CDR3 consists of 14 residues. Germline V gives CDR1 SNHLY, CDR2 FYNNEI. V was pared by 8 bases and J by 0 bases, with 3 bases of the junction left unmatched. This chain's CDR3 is CASGTDTNTGELFF. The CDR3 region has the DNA TGTGCCAGCGGGACAGATACGAACACCGGGGAGCTGTTTTTT. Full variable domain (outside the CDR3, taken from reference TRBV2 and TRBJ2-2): EPEVTQTPSHQVTQMGQEVILRCVPISNHLYFYWYRQILGQKVEFLVSFYNNEISEKSEIFDDQFSVERPDGSNFTLKIRSTKLEDSAMYFCASGTDTNTGELFFGEGSRLTVL.

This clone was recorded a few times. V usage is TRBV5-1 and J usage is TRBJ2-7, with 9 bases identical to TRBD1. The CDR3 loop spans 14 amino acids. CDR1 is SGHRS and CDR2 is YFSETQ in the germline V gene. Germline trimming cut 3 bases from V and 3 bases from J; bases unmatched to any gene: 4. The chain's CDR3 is CASSSDRGIYEQYF. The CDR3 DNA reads TGCGCCAGCAGCTCTGACAGGGGGATCTACGAGCAGTACTTC. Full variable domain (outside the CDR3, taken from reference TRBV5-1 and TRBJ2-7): KAGVTQTPRYLIKTRGQQVTLSCSPISGHRSVSWYQQTPGQGLQFLFEYFSETQRNKGNFPGRFSGRQFSNSRSEMNVSTLELGDSALYLCASSSDRGIYEQYFGPGTRLTVT.

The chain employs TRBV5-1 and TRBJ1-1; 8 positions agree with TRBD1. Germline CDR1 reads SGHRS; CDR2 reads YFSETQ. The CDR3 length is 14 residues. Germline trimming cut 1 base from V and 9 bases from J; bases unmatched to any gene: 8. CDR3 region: CASSLQDRDLKAFF. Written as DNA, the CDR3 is TGCGCCAGCAGCTTGCAGGACAGGGACCTAAAAGCTTTCTTT.